Included here is one T cell receptor beta chain sequence, with context. This sample stems from a study of blood T cell repertoires in COVID-19. The length of the CDR3 is 17 residues. In the authors' methods: Nucleated cell counts were estimated from reference gene primer amplification. Clones were read by immunoSEQ multiplex PCR, and TCRdb kept only the in-frame ones, dropping some. Clonal size and the V and J genes are those of that table, whereas D and trimming came from the DNA. The profile shows around 40,000 clones, approximately 85% of them singletons. This receptor was taken from a human donor in a cohort sampled during active COVID-19. Material for sequencing was peripheral blood. This sequence joins TRBV1 and TRBJ1-2; the table's D call of TRBD1 was not tested on the DNA. TRBV1 is termed a pseudogene. The CDR3 nucleotides read TGCACCAGCAGCCAAGCTCGTAACAGGGGGGGGAACTATGGCTACACCTTC. Translated, it gives CTSSQARNRGGNYGYTF.